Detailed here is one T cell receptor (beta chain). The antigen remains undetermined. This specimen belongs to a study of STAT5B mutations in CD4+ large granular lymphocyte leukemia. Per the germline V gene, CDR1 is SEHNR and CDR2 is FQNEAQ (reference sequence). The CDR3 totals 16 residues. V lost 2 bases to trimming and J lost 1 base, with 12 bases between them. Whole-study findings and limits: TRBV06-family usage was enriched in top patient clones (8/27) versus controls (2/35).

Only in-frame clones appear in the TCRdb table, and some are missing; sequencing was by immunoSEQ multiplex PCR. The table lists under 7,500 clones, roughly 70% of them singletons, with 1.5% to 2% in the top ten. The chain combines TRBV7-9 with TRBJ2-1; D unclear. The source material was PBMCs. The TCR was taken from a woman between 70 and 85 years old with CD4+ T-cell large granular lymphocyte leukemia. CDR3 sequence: CASSLPPRNSYNEQFF. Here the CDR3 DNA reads TGTGCCAGCAGCTTACCCCCCAGGAATTCCTACAATGAGCAGTTCTTC.